The 29 T cell receptor beta chains listed next were all sequenced from one sample in a study of glioma-infiltrating T cells after dendritic cell vaccination. Using immunoSEQ multiplex PCR, the repertoire was profiled, and TCRdb retains in-frame clones only, with some absent. Here the sample spans approximately 50,000 clones, around 91% being singletons. The time point denotes: after dendritic cell vaccination, including at tumor progression/relapse. The source was blood, collected after dendritic cell vaccination. The receptors shown here come from a human donor with glioblastoma.

The chain combines TRBV11-2 with TRBJ2-5; 12 nucleotides match TRBD2. Germline CDR1 reads SGHAT; CDR2 reads FQNNGV. The length of the CDR3 is 19 residues. Trimming removed 2 bases from V and 5 bases from J; junction bases left unmatched: 15. The chain's CDR3 is CASSLLRSRLAGDRETQYF. The CDR3 region has the DNA TGTGCCAGCAGCTTACTTCGATCGAGACTAGCGGGAGATAGGGAGACCCAGTACTTC. Looking up the rest from reference TRBV11-2 and TRBJ2-5 gives the full variable domain: EAGVAQSPRYKIIEKRQSVAFWCNPISGHATLYWYQQILGQGPKLLIQFQNNGVVDDSQLPKDRFSAERLKGVDSTLKIQPAKLEDSAVYLCASSLLRSRLAGDRETQYFGPGTRLLVL.

The CDR3 reads CASSLVGGVPNTGELFF. The DNA of the CDR3 is TGCGCCAGCAGCTTGGTCGGCGGCGTCCCGAACACCGGGGAGCTGTTTTTT. J is TRBJ2-2 and V is TRBV5-1; no clear D. This CDR3 is built from 17 residues. The germline V gene has CDR1 SGHRS and CDR2 YFSETQ. V lost 0 bases to trimming and J lost 0 bases, with 12 bases between them.

This sequence joins TRBV9 and TRBJ1-2; unclear D gene. Trimming stripped 1 base from V and 3 bases from J, with 4 bases between. Germline CDR1 is SGDLS and CDR2 is YYNGEE. The CDR3 totals 12 residues. The CDR3 coding sequence is TGTGCCAGCAGCGTACGCGACTATGGCTACACCTTC. As protein: CASSVRDYGYTF.

The chain combines TRBV4-2 with TRBJ2-7; D is possibly TRBD1 (7 bases). Germline values: CDR1 LGHNA, CDR2 YNFKEQ. CDR3 length: 15 amino acids. Trimming pared 3 bases from V and 4 bases from J, leaving 16 bases between. The CDR3 bases are TGTGCCAGCAGCCATACAGGGGACTCATATTACGAGCAGTACTTC. Translated, it gives CASSHTGDSYYEQYF.

This clone was recorded only once. The J gene is TRBJ1-5, the V gene TRBV6-6; 11 nucleotides agree with TRBD1. The CDR3 loop spans 14 amino acids. J was trimmed by 4 bases and V by 10 bases; bases with no gene match: 6. From germline, CDR1 is MNHNY and CDR2 SVGAGI (reference sequence). DNA of the CDR3: TGTGCCACCCAGGGACAGGGGGTAAATCAGCCCCAGCATTTT. Translated: CATQGQGVNQPQHF.

CDR3 region: CSVPRTGGEQYF. In nucleotides, the CDR3 is TGCAGCGTACCTAGGACAGGCGGCGAGCAGTACTTC. J is TRBJ2-7 and V is TRBV29-1; TRBD1 aligns across 7 bases. The CDR3 spans 12 residues. After removal of 6 bases from V and 6 bases from J, the junction contained 8 bases not matched to a gene. Germline V gene sequence: CDR1 SQVTM, CDR2 ANQGSEA.

This chain links TRBV10-3 with TRBJ2-5, with D hard to call. The CDR3 covers 13 residues. The V gene lost 4 bases and the J gene lost 0 bases, with 6 bases spanning the gap. Germline-derived CDR1 and CDR2 are ENHRY and SYGVKD. This CDR3 is CAISAAHQETQYF. CDR3 nucleotides: TGTGCCATCAGTGCCGCGCACCAAGAGACCCAGTACTTC.

The J gene is TRBJ2-2, the V gene TRBV13; 11 bases are shared with TRBD2. Germline CDR1 and CDR2: PRHDT and FYEKMQ (reference sequence). This CDR3 is 16 amino acids long. Unmatched junction bases numbered 7, after V lost 5 bases and J lost 5 bases. The CDR3 sequence: CASSRWTSGWTGELFF. The CDR3 DNA reads TGTGCCAGCAGCCGCTGGACTAGCGGGTGGACCGGGGAGCTGTTTTTT.

CDR3 sequence: CASNQSNRGPNQPQHF. The CDR3 DNA sequence: TGTGCCAGCAACCAATCCAACAGGGGGCCAAATCAGCCCCAGCATTTT. J is TRBJ1-5 and V is TRBV28, with 9 bases lining up with TRBD1. The junction had 11 bases not matched to a gene; V was cut back by 7 bases and J by 4 bases. Germline CDR1 reads MDHEN; CDR2 reads SYDVKM. There are 16 residues in the CDR3.

The V call is TRBV9, the J call TRBJ1-3; maybe TRBD1 (6 bases). Trimming stripped 3 bases from V and 2 bases from J, with 15 bases between. Germline CDR1 is SGDLS and CDR2 is YYNGEE. The CDR3 sequence is 16 residues long. CDR3 DNA sequence: TGTGCCAGCAGCGAGGGGGATATAAGACCTGGAAACACCATATATTTT. Its translation is CASSEGDIRPGNTIYF.

The table lists this clone with a count of one. V usage is TRBV4-1 and J usage is TRBJ2-1; the match to TRBD2 covers 12 bases. The CDR3 totals 15 residues. V was pared by 4 bases and J by 7 bases, with 5 bases of the junction left unmatched. Germline V CDR1 and CDR2: MGHRA, YSYEKL. CDR3: CASSPQLAGGNEQFF. DNA of the CDR3: TGCGCCAGCAGCCCCCAGCTAGCGGGAGGGAATGAGCAGTTCTTC.

The table lists this clone with a few counts. The chain has TRBV5-4 and TRBJ1-3; 7 nucleotides agree with TRBD1. V dropped 4 bases and J dropped 0; count of bases not matched to a gene: 4. CDR1 is SGHNT, CDR2 YYREEE, per germline (reference sequence). This CDR3 comprises 15 residues. The CDR3 DNA sequence: TGTGCCAGCAGCAGGGGACAGTACTCTGGAAACACCATATATTTT. Protein sequence: CASSRGQYSGNTIYF.

A remark on this clone: One end of the junction varies from germline; a read error may be responsible. Other DNA sequences within the sample encode an identical CDR3. The chain links TRBV7-7 to TRBJ2-7, with D perhaps matching TRBD1 or TRBD2 (5 bases each). Germline CDR1 reads SSHAT; CDR2 reads FNYEAQ (reference sequence). The CDR3 is 13 residues long. The CDR3 DNA reads as TGTGCTAGCAGCCTAGCAGACAGCTACGAGCAGTACTTC. Translating gives CASSLADSYEQYF.

Here the CDR3 DNA reads TGTGCCAGCACCCCCGAAGGGTTCGACAGGGCGAAATACTATGGCTACACCTTC. It codes for CASTPEGFDRAKYYGYTF. J is TRBJ1-2 and V is TRBV28; 7 bases align to TRBD1. The V gene end was trimmed by 7 bases and the J gene end by 3 bases; junction bases not matched to a gene: 20. CDR3 length: 18 residues. Germline CDR1 reads MDHEN; CDR2 reads SYDVKM.

The chain joins TRBV15 to TRBJ1-4; D uncertain. The CDR3 consists of 16 residues. Germline lookup yields CDR1 LNHNV and CDR2 YYDKDF (reference sequence). The germline V and J ends were trimmed by 0 bases and 10 bases, with 18 bases remaining between them. For the CDR3, the DNA is TGTGCCACCAGCAGAGATCGGGTGTCGGATAGCGGAAAACTGTTTTTT. Residues: CATSRDRVSDSGKLFF.

The chain is built from TRBV28 and TRBJ2-7; the match to TRBD1 covers 9 bases. Germline CDR1 is MDHEN and CDR2 is SYDVKM. CDR3 size: 13 residues. V gave up 3 bases and J gave up 7 bases; unmatched junction bases: 4. The CDR3 region is CASSFNRGREQYF. Here the CDR3 DNA reads TGTGCCAGCAGTTTTAACAGGGGGCGAGAGCAGTACTTC. The whole variable domain, remainder taken from reference TRBV28 and TRBJ2-7, is DVKVTQSSRYLVKRTGEKVFLECVQDMDHENMFWYRQDPGLGLRLIYFSYDVKMKEKGDIPEGYSVSREKKERFSLILESASTNQTSMYLCASSFNRGREQYFGPGTRLTVT.

V is TRBV9 and J is TRBJ2-2; D unresolved. Germline CDR1 reads SGDLS; CDR2 reads YYNGEE. V was cut by 5 bases and J by 4 bases, with 9 bases left in between. CDR3 length: 13 amino acids. CDR3 loop: CASRDGVTGELFF. The CDR3 DNA is TGTGCCAGCAGGGATGGAGTCACCGGGGAGCTGTTTTTT.

The table lists this clone with a few counts. The J gene is TRBJ2-7, the V gene TRBV2, with 7 nucleotides matching TRBD1. V was pared by 7 bases and J by 6 bases, with 12 bases of the junction left unmatched. CDR1 SNHLY and CDR2 FYNNEI come from the germline V gene. The CDR3 is 14 residues long. CDR3: CASNFRQGGSEQYF. Written as DNA, the CDR3 is TGTGCCAGCAATTTTCGACAGGGTGGTTCCGAGCAGTACTTC.

The chain has TRBV7-9 and TRBJ1-3; no reliable D call. The CDR3 loop spans 14 amino acids. V was clipped by 2 bases and J by 1 base, with 6 bases between them. Germline CDR1 and CDR2: SEHNR and FQNEAQ (reference sequence). CDR3 loop: CASSLSQSGNTIYF. Here the CDR3 DNA reads TGTGCCAGCAGCTTATCACAGTCTGGAAACACCATATATTTT.

V gene TRBV5-1 combines with J gene TRBJ1-2; no clear D. The CDR3 totals 13 residues. V shed 2 bases and J shed 2 bases, with 7 bases lying between them. Germline loops: CDR1 SGHRS, CDR2 YFSETQ. CDR3 sequence: CASSFSNNYGYTF. CDR3 nucleotide sequence: TGCGCCAGCAGCTTCAGTAACAACTATGGCTACACCTTC. The whole variable domain, filled in from reference TRBV5-1 and TRBJ1-2, reads KAGVTQTPRYLIKTRGQQVTLSCSPISGHRSVSWYQQTPGQGLQFLFEYFSETQRNKGNFPGRFSGRQFSNSRSEMNVSTLELGDSALYLCASSFSNNYGYTFGSGTRLTVV.

Note on this clone: The junction shows a germline mismatch at one end, possibly a read error. The rearrangement links TRBV5-4 to TRBJ2-1, with TRBD2 matching over 14 bases. CDR1 is SGHNT, CDR2 YYREEE, per germline (reference sequence). This CDR3 is 15 amino acids long. CDR3 region: CASRLGLAGDNEQFF. The CDR3 DNA is TGTGCCAGCAGATTGGGACTAGCGGGAGACAATGAGCAGTTCTTC.

V and J are TRBV7-8 and TRBJ2-7, with D hard to call. V dropped 0 bases and J dropped 5 bases, with 2 bases sitting between them. This CDR3 is 11 amino acids long. Germline assignment: CDR1 SGHVS and CDR2 FQNEAQ. In nucleotides, the CDR3 is TGTGCCAGCAGCTTAGCCAACGAGCAGTACTTC. It is translated as CASSLANEQYF. Looking up the rest from reference TRBV7-8 and TRBJ2-7 gives the full variable domain: GAGVSQSPRYKVAKRGQDVALRCDPISGHVSLFWYQQALGQGPEFLTYFQNEAQLDKSGLPSDRFFAERPEGSVSTLKIQRTQQEDSAVYLCASSLANEQYFGPGTRLTVT.

CDR3 loop: CASSPGRTDSYEQYF. The CDR3 DNA reads TGTGCCAGCTCACCAGGTAGGACAGACTCCTACGAGCAGTACTTC. The chain couples TRBV18 to TRBJ2-7, with D perhaps TRBD1 (6 bases). V dropped 2 bases and J dropped 0 bases, with 11 bases sitting between them. This CDR3 region has 15 residues. CDR1 and CDR2 from the germline V gene are KGHSH and LQKENI. The full variable domain, rest sourced from reference TRBV18 and TRBJ2-7, is NAGVMQNPRHLVRRRGQEARLRCSPMKGHSHVYWYRQLPEEGLKFMVYLQKENIIDESGMPKERFSAEFPKEGPSILRIQQVVRGDSAAYFCASSPGRTDSYEQYFGPGTRLTVT.

The rearrangement uses TRBV18 and TRBJ1-1; D perhaps matches TRBD1 (6 bases). Trimming pared 6 bases from V and 1 base from J, leaving 27 bases between. The CDR3 has 19 amino acids. Germline CDR1 reads KGHSH; CDR2 reads LQKENI. The CDR3 is CASSPRLTSVIQGNTEAFF. The CDR3 DNA reads TGTGCCAGCTCTCCTCGCCTCACTTCGGTCATACAGGGGAACACTGAAGCTTTCTTT. The whole variable domain, remainder taken from reference TRBV18 and TRBJ1-1, is NAGVMQNPRHLVRRRGQEARLRCSPMKGHSHVYWYRQLPEEGLKFMVYLQKENIIDESGMPKERFSAEFPKEGPSILRIQQVVRGDSAAYFCASSPRLTSVIQGNTEAFFGQGTRLTVV.

This clone has only one observation. The chain recombines TRBV27 with TRBJ1-5, with D perhaps matching TRBD1 (6 bases). The germline V gene has CDR1 MNHEY and CDR2 SMNVEV (reference sequence). The V end lost 5 bases, the J end lost 4 bases, and 12 bases lay between the germline ends. CDR3 length: 14 residues. The CDR3, as DNA: TGTGCCAGCAGTCGGACAGAGAGTAATCAGCCCCAGCATTTT. Encoded protein: CASSRTESNQPQHF.

V is TRBV5-1 and J is TRBJ1-2, with D tentatively TRBD1 (5 bases). V was trimmed by 0 bases and J by 5 bases, leaving 11 bases between them. The CDR3 is made up of 14 amino acids. Germline V gene sequence: CDR1 SGHRS, CDR2 YFSETQ. The CDR3 DNA reads TGCGCCAGCAGCTTGGTTCCAGGGCCATATGGCTACACCTTC. Amino acid sequence: CASSLVPGPYGYTF.

The chain carries TRBV5-1 and TRBJ2-1; D perhaps matches TRBD2 (6 bases). CDR3 length equals 16 residues. Germline values: CDR1 SGHRS, CDR2 YFSETQ. Trimming cost V 0 bases and J 4 bases, with 14 bases left between them. Here the CDR3 DNA reads TGCGCCAGCAGCTTGGGGGCCGGGAGAGTATACAATGAGCAGTTCTTC. Translation gives CASSLGAGRVYNEQFF.

The rearrangement links TRBV2 to TRBJ2-2; 9 bases align to TRBD1. J lost 0 bases, V lost 5 bases, and 7 bases had no gene match. Germline assignment: CDR1 SNHLY and CDR2 FYNNEI. This CDR3 has 17 residues. CDR3 residues: CASSNPRDRANTGELFF. CDR3 bases: TGTGCCAGCAGTAATCCTCGGGACAGGGCGAACACCGGGGAGCTGTTTTTT. Full variable domain (missing parts from reference TRBV2 and TRBJ2-2): EPEVTQTPSHQVTQMGQEVILRCVPISNHLYFYWYRQILGQKVEFLVSFYNNEISEKSEIFDDQFSVERPDGSNFTLKIRSTKLEDSAMYFCASSNPRDRANTGELFFGEGSRLTVL.

This chain uses TRBV30 with TRBJ1-2; no clear D. The V and J ends lost 4 bases and 4 bases respectively, with 16 bases between them. This CDR3 has 14 residues. Looked up from germline, CDR1 is GTSNPN and CDR2 is SVGIG (reference sequence). In DNA form, the CDR3 reads TGTGCCTGGAACACGTTTAGCGGAGGCTATGGCTACACCTTC. It translates to CAWNTFSGGYGYTF.